This TCR beta chain was recovered during a study of CD8 T cells in Susac syndrome. Controls comprised healthy donors matched for age and sex. The CD8+ and CD4+ T cells were negatively isolated, with the TEMRA cells enriched by FACS. Roughly 0.5 to 1 ug RNA was reverse transcribed with random hexamers. An immunoSEQ multiplex PCR amplified TCR beta CDR3 over 54 Vbeta and 13 Jbeta. MiXCR, applied by TCRdb to the immunoSEQ multiplex PCR reads, yields one record per CDR3 protein. The table has roughly 110,000 distinct CDR3 sequences, around 90% seen once. V was cut by 4 bases and J by 0 bases, with 7 bases left in between. Germline loops: CDR1 SGHVS, CDR2 FQNEAQ. The CDR3 covers 14 residues.

The sequenced sample was CD4+ T cells from PBMCs. V gene TRBV7-8 combines with J gene TRBJ1-5, with D perhaps TRBD1 (6 bases). This TCR was recovered from a human donor in good health. The CDR3 nucleotides are TGTGCCAGCAGCTCAGGGGTTAGCAATCAGCCCCAGCATTTT. This encodes CASSSGVSNQPQHF.